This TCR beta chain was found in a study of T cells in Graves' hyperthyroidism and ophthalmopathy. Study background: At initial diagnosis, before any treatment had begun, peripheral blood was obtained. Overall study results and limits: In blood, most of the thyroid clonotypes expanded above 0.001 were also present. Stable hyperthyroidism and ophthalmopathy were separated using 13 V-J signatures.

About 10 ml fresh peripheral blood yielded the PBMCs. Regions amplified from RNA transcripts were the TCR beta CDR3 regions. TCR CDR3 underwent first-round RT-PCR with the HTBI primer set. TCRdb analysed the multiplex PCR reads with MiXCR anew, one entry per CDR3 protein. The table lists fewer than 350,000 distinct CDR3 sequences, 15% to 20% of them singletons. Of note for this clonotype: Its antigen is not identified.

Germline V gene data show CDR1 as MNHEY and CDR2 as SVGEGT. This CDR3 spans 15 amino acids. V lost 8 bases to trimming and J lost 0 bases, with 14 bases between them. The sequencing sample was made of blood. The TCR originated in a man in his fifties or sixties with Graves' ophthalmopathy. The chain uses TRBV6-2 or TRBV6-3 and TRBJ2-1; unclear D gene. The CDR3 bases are TGTGCCAGCGGCGACTCCTTAAGCTCCTACAATGAGCAGTTCTTC. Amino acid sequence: CASGDSLSSYNEQFF.